This record looks at one TCR beta chain sequence and its context. The data belong to a study of blood T cell repertoires in COVID-19. Participants reported their clinical history, and cohort assignment relied on those reports. Here immunoSEQ multiplex PCR was the method, and the copy in TCRdb shows in-frame clones only, minus some. In the table there are a few hundred thousand clones, around nine tenths of which are singletons. The sequence derives from a woman aged 45-60 years who had recovered from COVID-19. The sample comprised PBMCs or T cells enriched from blood (not recorded which).

Here the CDR3 DNA reads TGCGCCAGCAGCGGATGGGACACCGAGACCCAGTACTTC. This gives the protein CASSGWDTETQYF. The chain employs TRBV5-1 and TRBJ2-5, with TRBD1 as a possible D gene (6 bases). This CDR3 spans 13 amino acids. V was pared by 4 bases and J by 5 bases, with 12 bases between. Germline CDR1 SGHRS, CDR2 YFSETQ.